The TCR beta chain under discussion was sequenced for a study of shared clonotypes between healthy human individuals. The ends lost 6 bases at V and 2 bases at J; junction bases unmatched: 1. The CDR3 is 13 amino acids. The V gene's germline CDR1 is MRHNA and CDR2 SNTAGT. TCRdb's table, derived via immunoSEQ multiplex PCR, lists solely in-frame clones and lacks some. Among 110,000 or so clones listed, 68% were seen once. The receptor's source is a woman in her 30s in good health. What was sequenced was memory CD8+ T cells sorted from blood. Subset described: CD45RO+ cells pooled with CCR7-negative TemRA cells. The chain combines TRBV6-4 with TRBJ1-2, with 9 positions matching TRBD1. The CDR3 here is CASSGQGNYGYTF. Here the CDR3 DNA reads TGTGCCAGCAGCGGACAGGGGAACTATGGCTACACCTTC.